The T cell receptor beta chain under discussion was sequenced for a study of monozygotic twins with inflammatory bowel disease. Study conclusions and caveats: The authors found no support for a single strong IBD-associated signal or clonotype.

Regarding this clonotype: Its target is unknown.

Using the 5' RACE reads, TCRdb records one entry per CDR3 protein without DNA. The specimen's table records more than 85,000 distinct CDR3 sequences. This CDR3 has 12 amino acids. Germline loops: CDR1 SQVTM, CDR2 ANQGSEA. The chain is built from TRBV29-1 and TRBJ2-7. The clonotype originates from a human donor with ulcerative colitis or Crohn's disease, or a healthy co-twin of an affected twin (not recorded which). The source material was blood. CDR3 loop: CSVEAGLYEQYF.